The rows below give T cell receptor beta chains drawn from one sample of a study of blood T cells in healthy people across ages. Using its own MiXCR run on the 5' RACE reads, TCRdb lists one record per CDR3 protein. The sample has 1,300,000 or so distinct CDR3 sequences, 59% seen once; the top ten hold under 8.5%. Sample: blood. The receptors derive from a man aged 18-30 years in good health. CDR3s include the opening cysteine and the closing phenylalanine or tryptophan. A D gene is named only where the DNA matches it firmly. The size field is filled for only some rows; it gives once, few, many or a size class.

>TRBJ1-2|TRBV11-2|-|TRBD1
CASSRSQGAGYGYTF
TGTGCCAGCAGCCGTTCACAGGGGGCAGGCTATGGCTACACCTTC
>TRBJ1-2|TRBV13|-|-
CASSLDLRQNYYGYTF
TGTGCCAGCAGCTTAGATTTGCGGCAGAACTACTATGGCTACACCTTC
>TRBJ1-5|TRBV4-1|-|-
CASSPTFNRQPQHF
TGCGCCAGCAGCCCTACTTTTAACCGGCAGCCCCAGCATTTT
>TRBJ2-5|TRBV10-3|-|-
CAIRESPRQETQYF
TGTGCCATCAGGGAGTCGCCTAGGCAAGAGACCCAGTACTTC
>TRBJ2-3|TRBV7-2|-|-
CASSRRSGSTDTQYF
TGTGCCAGCAGCCGACGATCTGGAAGCACAGATACGCAGTATTTT
>TRBJ2-7|TRBV2|-|-
CASSEAVYEQYF
TGTGCCAGCAGTGAAGCCGTGTACGAGCAGTACTTC
>TRBJ1-2|TRBV6-2/TRBV6-3|-|-
CASSYSEWDGYTF
TGTGCCAGCAGTTACTCTGAATGGGACGGCTACACCTTC
>TRBJ2-6|TRBV4-1|once|-
CASSPHRGGGANVLTF
TGCGCCAGCAGCCCCCACAGGGGGGGTGGGGCCAACGTCCTGACTTTC
>TRBJ2-7|TRBV29-1|few|TRBD1
CSVESQGESYEQYF
TGCAGCGTTGAATCGCAGGGGGAGTCCTACGAGCAGTACTTC
>TRBJ2-2|TRBV4-1|-|TRBD1
CASSQVGWTGTNTGELFF
TGCGCCAGCAGCCAAGTTGGCTGGACAGGGACGAACACCGGGGAGCTGTTTTTT
>TRBJ1-4|TRBV6-2/TRBV6-3|-|-
CASSYSRDSTWFF
TGTGCCAGCAGTTACTCGAGAGACAGCACTTGGTTTTTT
>TRBJ2-4|TRBV7-9|-|-
CASRPGVAKNIQYF
TGTGCCAGCAGACCAGGGGTGGCCAAAAACATTCAGTACTTC
>TRBJ1-5|TRBV7-6|-|-
CASSLLGLQPQHF
TGTGCCAGCAGCTTGCTGGGGCTTCAACCCCAGCATTTT
>TRBJ2-7|TRBV29-1|-|-
CSVSFGYEQYF
TGCAGCGTTTCATTCGGCTACGAGCAGTACTTC
>TRBJ1-1|TRBV10-3|-|TRBD1
CAISKPGQGGTEAFF
TGTGCCATCAGTAAACCGGGACAGGGAGGCACTGAAGCTTTCTTT
>TRBJ2-6|TRBV7-2|-|-
CASSLARRSGANVLTF
TGTGCCAGCAGCTTGGCCAGGCGCTCTGGGGCCAACGTCCTGACTTTC
>TRBJ2-3|TRBV7-2|few|TRBD2
CASSLEAGGTTDTQYF
TGTGCCAGCAGCTTAGAGGCGGGGGGAACCACAGATACGCAGTATTTT
>TRBJ2-6|TRBV5-1|many|-
CASSLVETGSSGANVLTF
TGCGCCAGCAGCTTGGTGGAGACAGGTAGCTCTGGGGCCAACGTCCTGACTTTC
>TRBJ2-1|TRBV12-3/TRBV12-4|-|TRBD2
CASSFSSGGVSSYNEQFF
TGTGCCAGCAGTTTCTCTAGCGGGGGGGTCAGCTCCTACAATGAGCAGTTCTTC
>TRBJ1-2|TRBV5-1|-|TRBD1
CASQSSAGGFDYGYTF
TGCGCCAGCCAGTCTTCCGCAGGGGGATTTGACTATGGCTACACCTTC
>TRBJ2-5|TRBV7-9|-|-
CASGDPIGDRETQYF
TGTGCCAGCGGCGACCCTATCGGGGATCGGGAGACCCAGTACTTC
>TRBJ2-1|TRBV20-1|-|-
CSAKQQGGTGNEQFF
TGCAGTGCTAAACAACAGGGGGGGACTGGGAATGAGCAGTTCTTC
>TRBJ1-2|TRBV6-2/TRBV6-3|-|TRBD1
CASSWSTGQGNYGYTF
TGTGCCAGCAGTTGGTCAACGGGACAGGGGAACTATGGCTACACCTTC
>TRBJ2-7|TRBV20-1|many|-
CSAPQWDKAYEQYF
TGCAGTGCTCCGCAGTGGGACAAGGCCTACGAGCAGTACTTC
>TRBJ1-4|TRBV27|-|-
CASKRGLPNEKLFF
TGTGCCAGTAAAAGGGGACTCCCTAATGAAAAACTGTTTTTT
>TRBJ2-5|TRBV7-7|-|-
CASSLGQRVETQYF
TGTGCCAGCAGCTTAGGTCAGCGTGTGGAGACCCAGTACTTC
>TRBJ2-5|TRBV15|-|-
CATSTAGRGQETQYF
TGTGCCACCAGCACCGCGGGACGTGGCCAAGAGACCCAGTACTTC
>TRBJ1-1|TRBV7-2|few|-
CASSLYGGTEAFF
TGTGCCAGCAGCTTATATGGGGGGACTGAAGCTTTCTTT
>TRBJ2-1|TRBV5-5|-|-
CASSLGDFSEQFF
TGTGCCAGCAGCTTGGGGGACTTTAGTGAGCAGTTCTTC
>TRBJ2-7|TRBV20-1|-|TRBD2
CSARDLAGGGPWEQYF
TGCAGTGCTAGAGATCTGGCGGGAGGGGGTCCATGGGAGCAGTACTTC
>TRBJ2-7|TRBV6-2/TRBV6-3|-|TRBD1
CASSRTGKFDEQYF
TGTGCCAGCAGCCGGACAGGGAAGTTCGACGAGCAGTACTTC
>TRBJ2-1|TRBV25-1|few|-
CASRWVNEQFF
TGTGCCAGCAGGTGGGTCAATGAGCAGTTCTTC
>TRBJ2-3|TRBV6-5|few|-
CASLDLNTDTQYF
TGTGCCAGCCTAGACCTAAACACAGATACGCAGTATTTT
>TRBJ2-7|TRBV4-3|-|TRBD1
CASSQTGGSNEQYF
TGCGCCAGCAGCCAAACAGGGGGCTCTAACGAGCAGTACTTC
>TRBJ2-6|TRBV3-1|-|-
CASSQEHSVPGANVLTF
TGTGCCAGCAGCCAAGAACACAGTGTTCCTGGGGCCAACGTCCTGACTTTC
>TRBJ2-1|TRBV6-6|few|-
CASSYRADLYNEQFF
TGTGCCAGCAGTTACCGAGCGGACCTATACAATGAGCAGTTCTTC
>TRBJ1-5|TRBV20-1|-|-
CSARGPSNQPQHF
TGCAGTGCTAGAGGCCCTAGCAATCAGCCCCAGCATTTT
>TRBJ1-5|TRBV4-1|-|TRBD1
CASSQGAGQGRGQPQHF
TGCGCCAGCAGCCAAGGGGCCGGACAGGGAAGAGGCCAGCCCCAGCATTTT
>TRBJ2-7|TRBV6-6|few|-
CASIKEGGSYEQYF
TGTGCCAGCATCAAAGAGGGGGGCTCCTACGAGCAGTACTTC
>TRBJ2-1|TRBV28|-|-
CASSFYGNEQFF
TGTGCCAGCAGTTTTTATGGGAATGAGCAGTTCTTC